This T cell receptor (beta chain) derives from a study of OX40 agonist ivuxolimab in advanced cancers. CDR1 and CDR2 from the germline V gene are SGHKS and YYEKEE (reference sequence). CDR3 length equals 13 residues. V lost 2 bases, J lost 7 bases, and 10 bases lay in between. Clones were read by immunoSEQ multiplex PCR, and TCRdb kept only the in-frame ones, dropping some. The sample has about 61,000 clones, roughly 84% seen once. The clonotype comes from an adult with an advanced solid tumor such as melanoma, head and neck, liver or kidney cancer. The rearrangement joins TRBV5-5 to TRBJ2-1, with TRBD2 as a possible D gene (5 bases). The sample was CD4+ or CD8+ T cells sorted from blood, taken in a trial of the OX40 agonist ivuxolimab. The CDR3 spells CASSLPGLNEQFF. In DNA form, the CDR3 reads TGTGCCAGCAGCTTACCCGGACTGAATGAGCAGTTCTTC.